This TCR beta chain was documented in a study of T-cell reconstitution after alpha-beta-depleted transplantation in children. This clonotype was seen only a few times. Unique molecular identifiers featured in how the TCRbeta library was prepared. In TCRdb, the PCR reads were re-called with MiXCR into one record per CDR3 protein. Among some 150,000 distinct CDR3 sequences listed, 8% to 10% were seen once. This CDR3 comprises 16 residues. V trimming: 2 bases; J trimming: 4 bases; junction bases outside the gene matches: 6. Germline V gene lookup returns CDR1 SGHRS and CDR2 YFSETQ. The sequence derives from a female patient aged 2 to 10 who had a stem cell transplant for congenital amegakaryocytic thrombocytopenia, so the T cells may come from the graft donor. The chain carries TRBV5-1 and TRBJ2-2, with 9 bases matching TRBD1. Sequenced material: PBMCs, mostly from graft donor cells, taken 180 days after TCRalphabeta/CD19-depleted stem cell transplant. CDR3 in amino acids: CASSFTGTGFTGELFF. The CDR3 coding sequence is TGCGCCAGCAGCTTTACCGGGACAGGGTTCACCGGGGAGCTGTTTTTT.